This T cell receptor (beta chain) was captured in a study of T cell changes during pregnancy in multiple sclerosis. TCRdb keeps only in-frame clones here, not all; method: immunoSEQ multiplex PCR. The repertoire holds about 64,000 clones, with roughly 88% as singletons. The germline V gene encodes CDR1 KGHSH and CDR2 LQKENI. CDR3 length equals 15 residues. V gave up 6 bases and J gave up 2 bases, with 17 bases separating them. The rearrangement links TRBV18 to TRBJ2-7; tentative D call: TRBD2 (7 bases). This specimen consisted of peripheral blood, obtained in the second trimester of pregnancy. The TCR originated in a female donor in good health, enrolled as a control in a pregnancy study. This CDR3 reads CASSLGWEGAYEQYF. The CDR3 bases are TGTGCCAGCTCCCTCGGGTGGGAGGGGGCCTACGAGCAGTACTTC.